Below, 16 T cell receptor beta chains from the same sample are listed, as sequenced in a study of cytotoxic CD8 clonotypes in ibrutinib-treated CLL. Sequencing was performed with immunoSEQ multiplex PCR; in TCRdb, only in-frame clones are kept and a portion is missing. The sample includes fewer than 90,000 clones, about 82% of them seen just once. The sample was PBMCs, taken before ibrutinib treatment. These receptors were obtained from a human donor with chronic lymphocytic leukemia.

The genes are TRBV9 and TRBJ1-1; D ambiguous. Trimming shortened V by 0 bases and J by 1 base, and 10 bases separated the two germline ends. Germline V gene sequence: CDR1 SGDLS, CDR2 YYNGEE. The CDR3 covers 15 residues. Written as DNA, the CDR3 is TGTGCCAGCAGCGTAGCATCTTTACAGAACACTGAAGCTTTCTTT. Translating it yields CASSVASLQNTEAFF.

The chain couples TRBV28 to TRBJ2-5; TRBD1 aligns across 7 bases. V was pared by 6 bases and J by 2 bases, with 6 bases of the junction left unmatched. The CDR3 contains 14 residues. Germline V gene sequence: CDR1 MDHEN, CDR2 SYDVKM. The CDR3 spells CASRTTGEQETQYF. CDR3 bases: TGTGCCAGCAGGACTACAGGGGAACAAGAGACCCAGTACTTC. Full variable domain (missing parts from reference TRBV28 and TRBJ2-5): DVKVTQSSRYLVKRTGEKVFLECVQDMDHENMFWYRQDPGLGLRLIYFSYDVKMKEKGDIPEGYSVSREKKERFSLILESASTNQTSMYLCASRTTGEQETQYFGPGTRLLVL.

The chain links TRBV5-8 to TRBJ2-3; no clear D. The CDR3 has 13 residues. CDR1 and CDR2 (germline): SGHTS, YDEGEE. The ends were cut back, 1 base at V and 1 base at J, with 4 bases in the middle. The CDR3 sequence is CASSLSGTDTQYF. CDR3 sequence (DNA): TGTGCCAGCAGCTTGTCGGGCACAGATACGCAGTATTTT.

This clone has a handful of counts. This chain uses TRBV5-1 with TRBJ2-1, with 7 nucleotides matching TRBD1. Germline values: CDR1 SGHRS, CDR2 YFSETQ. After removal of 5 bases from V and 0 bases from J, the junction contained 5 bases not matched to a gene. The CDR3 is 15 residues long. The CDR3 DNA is TGCGCCAGCAGTCGGGACAGCGCCTCCTACAATGAGCAGTTCTTC. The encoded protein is CASSRDSASYNEQFF.

The DNA of the CDR3 is TGTGCCACCAAGGGCGGGGGTTATTACGGGGAGCTGTTTTTT. This gives the protein CATKGGGYYGELFF. The rearrangement joins TRBV15 to TRBJ2-2; 7 bases align to TRBD2. Germline CDR1 reads LNHNV; CDR2 reads YYDKDF (reference sequence). J lost 7 bases, V lost 7 bases, and 9 bases had no gene match. CDR3 length equals 14 residues. Together with reference TRBV15 and TRBJ2-2, the CDR3 gives the full variable domain: DAMVIQNPRYQVTQFGKPVTLSCSQTLNHNVMYWYQQKSSQAPKLLFHYYDKDFNNEADTPDNFQSRRPNTSFCFLDIRSPGLGDTAMYLCATKGGGYYGELFFGEGSRLTVL.

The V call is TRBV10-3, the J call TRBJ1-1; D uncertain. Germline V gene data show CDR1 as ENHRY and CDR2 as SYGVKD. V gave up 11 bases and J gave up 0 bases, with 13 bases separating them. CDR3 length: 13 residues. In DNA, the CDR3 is TGTGCCTCAGGACCAACCTTGAACACTGAAGCTTTCTTT. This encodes CASGPTLNTEAFF.

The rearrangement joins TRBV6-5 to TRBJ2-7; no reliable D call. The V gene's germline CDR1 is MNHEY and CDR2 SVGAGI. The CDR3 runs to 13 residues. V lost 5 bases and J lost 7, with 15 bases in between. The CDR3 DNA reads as TGTGCCAGCAGTCCCAGACCCTTTGGGGAGCAGTACTTC. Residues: CASSPRPFGEQYF.

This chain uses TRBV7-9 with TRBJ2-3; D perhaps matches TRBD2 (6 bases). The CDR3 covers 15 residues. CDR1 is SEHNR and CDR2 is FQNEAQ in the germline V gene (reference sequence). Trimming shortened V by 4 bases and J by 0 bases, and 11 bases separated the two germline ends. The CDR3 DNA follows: TGTGCCAGCAGCTCCATGGGACTCAGCACAGATACGCAGTATTTT. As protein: CASSSMGLSTDTQYF.

CDR3 region: CASSQGTSYTTDTQYF. CDR3 nucleotide sequence: TGCGCCAGCAGCCAAGGGACTAGCTACACCACAGATACGCAGTATTTT. The V and J genes are TRBV4-1 and TRBJ2-3; TRBD2 matches at 8 bases. The length of the CDR3 is 16 residues. The V gene's germline CDR1 is MGHRA and CDR2 YSYEKL. Trimming took 1 base from V and 2 from J; bases not matched to a gene: 5.

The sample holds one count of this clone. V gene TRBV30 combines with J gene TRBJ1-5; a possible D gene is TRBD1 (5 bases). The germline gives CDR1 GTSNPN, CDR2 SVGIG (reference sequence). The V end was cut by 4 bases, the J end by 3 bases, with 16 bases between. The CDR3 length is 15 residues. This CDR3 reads CAWTVAGQFNQPQHF. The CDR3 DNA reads TGTGCCTGGACAGTGGCAGGACAATTCAATCAGCCCCAGCATTTT. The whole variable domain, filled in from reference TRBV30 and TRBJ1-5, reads SQTIHQWPATLVQPVGSPLSLECTVEGTSNPNLYWYRQAAGRGLQLLFYSVGIGQISSEVPQNLSASRPQDRQFILSSKKLLLSDSGFYLCAWTVAGQFNQPQHFGDGTRLSIL.

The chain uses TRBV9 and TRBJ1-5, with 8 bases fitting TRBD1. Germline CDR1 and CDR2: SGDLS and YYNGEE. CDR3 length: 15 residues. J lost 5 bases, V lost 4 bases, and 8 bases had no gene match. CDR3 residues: CASSPDRAYDQPQHF. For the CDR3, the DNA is TGTGCCAGCAGCCCGGACAGGGCCTATGATCAGCCCCAGCATTTT.

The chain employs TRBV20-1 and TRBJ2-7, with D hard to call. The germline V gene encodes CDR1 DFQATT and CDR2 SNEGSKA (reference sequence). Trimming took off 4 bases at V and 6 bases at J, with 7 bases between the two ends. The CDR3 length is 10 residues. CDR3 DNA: TGCAGTGCTACCCCATTCGAGCAGTACTTC. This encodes CSATPFEQYF.

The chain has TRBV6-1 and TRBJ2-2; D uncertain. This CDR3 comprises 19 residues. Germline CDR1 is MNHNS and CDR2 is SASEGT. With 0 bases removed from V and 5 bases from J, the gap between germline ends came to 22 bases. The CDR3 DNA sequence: TGTGCCAGCAGTGAAGCTGCCCCGTTTGGAAGGCGATGGACCGGGGAGCTGTTTTTT. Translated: CASSEAAPFGRRWTGELFF.

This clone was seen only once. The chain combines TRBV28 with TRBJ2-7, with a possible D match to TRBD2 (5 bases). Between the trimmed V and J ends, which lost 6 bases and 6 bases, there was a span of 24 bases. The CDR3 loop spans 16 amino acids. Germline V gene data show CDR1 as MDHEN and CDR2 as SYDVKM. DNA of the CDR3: TGTGCCAGCAGAGCCCCGGGGATAAGGTCGCTGGGCGAGCAGTACTTC. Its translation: CASRAPGIRSLGEQYF.

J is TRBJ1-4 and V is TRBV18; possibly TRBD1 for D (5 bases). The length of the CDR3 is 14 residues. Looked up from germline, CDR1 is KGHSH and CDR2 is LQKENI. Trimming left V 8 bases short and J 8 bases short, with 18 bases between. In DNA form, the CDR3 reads TGTGCCAGCAGACAGAATACGGGGGAGGAAAAACTGTTTTTT. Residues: CASRQNTGEEKLFF.

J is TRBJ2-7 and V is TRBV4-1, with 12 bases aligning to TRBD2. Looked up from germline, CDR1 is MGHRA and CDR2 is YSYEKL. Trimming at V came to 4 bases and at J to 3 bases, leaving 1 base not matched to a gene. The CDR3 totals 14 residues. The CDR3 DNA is TGCGCCAGCAGCCGGACTAGCGGGAACTACGAGCAGTACTTC. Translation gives CASSRTSGNYEQYF.